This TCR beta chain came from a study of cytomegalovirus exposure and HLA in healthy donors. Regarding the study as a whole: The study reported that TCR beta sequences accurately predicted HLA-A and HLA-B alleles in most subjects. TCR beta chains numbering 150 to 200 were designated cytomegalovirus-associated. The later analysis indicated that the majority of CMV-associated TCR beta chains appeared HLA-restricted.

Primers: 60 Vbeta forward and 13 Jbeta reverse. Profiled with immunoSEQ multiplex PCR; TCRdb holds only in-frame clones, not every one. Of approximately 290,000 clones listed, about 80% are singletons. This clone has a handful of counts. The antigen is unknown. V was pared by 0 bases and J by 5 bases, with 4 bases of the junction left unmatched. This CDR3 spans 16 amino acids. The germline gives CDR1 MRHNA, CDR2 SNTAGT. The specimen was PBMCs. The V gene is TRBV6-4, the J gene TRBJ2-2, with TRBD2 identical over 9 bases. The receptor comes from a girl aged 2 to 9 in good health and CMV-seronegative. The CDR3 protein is CASSDSSLAGTGELFF. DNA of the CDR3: TGTGCCAGCAGTGACTCGAGTCTAGCGGGAACCGGGGAGCTGTTTTTT.